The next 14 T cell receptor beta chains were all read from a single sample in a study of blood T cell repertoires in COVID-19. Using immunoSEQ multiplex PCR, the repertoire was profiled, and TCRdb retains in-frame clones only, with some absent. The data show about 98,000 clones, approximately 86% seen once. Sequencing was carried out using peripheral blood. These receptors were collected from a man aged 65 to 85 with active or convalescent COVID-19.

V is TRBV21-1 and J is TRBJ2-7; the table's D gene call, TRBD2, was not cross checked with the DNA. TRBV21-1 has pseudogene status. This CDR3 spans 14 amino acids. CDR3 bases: TGTGCCAGCAGCATCCGACTAGCGGGGCGGGAGCAGTACTTC. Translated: CASSIRLAGREQYF.

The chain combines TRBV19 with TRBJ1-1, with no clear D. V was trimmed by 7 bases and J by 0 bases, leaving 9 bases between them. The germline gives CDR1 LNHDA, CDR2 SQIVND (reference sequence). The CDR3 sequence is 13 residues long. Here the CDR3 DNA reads TGTGCCAGTACTCGGGGTATGAACACTGAAGCTTTCTTT. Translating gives CASTRGMNTEAFF.

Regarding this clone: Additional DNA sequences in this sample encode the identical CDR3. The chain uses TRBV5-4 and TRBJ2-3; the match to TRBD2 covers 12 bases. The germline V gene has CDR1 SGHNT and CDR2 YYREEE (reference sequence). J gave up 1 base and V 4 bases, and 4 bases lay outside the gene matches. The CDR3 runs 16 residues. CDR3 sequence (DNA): TGTGCCAGCAGCCTTCGACTAGCGGGGGGCACAGATACGCAGTATTTT. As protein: CASSLRLAGGTDTQYF. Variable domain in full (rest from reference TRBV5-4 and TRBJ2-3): ETGVTQSPTHLIKTRGQQVTLRCSSQSGHNTVSWYQQALGQGPQFIFQYYREEENGRGNFPPRFSGLQFPNYSSELNVNALELDDSALYLCASSLRLAGGTDTQYFGPGTRLTVL.

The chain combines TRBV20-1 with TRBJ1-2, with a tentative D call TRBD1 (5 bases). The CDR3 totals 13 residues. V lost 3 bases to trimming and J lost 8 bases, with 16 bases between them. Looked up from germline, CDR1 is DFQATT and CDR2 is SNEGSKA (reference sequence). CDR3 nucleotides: TGCAGTGCTAGTGTCAGGGCCGGCTTCGGCTACACCTTC. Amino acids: CSASVRAGFGYTF.

Written as DNA, the CDR3 is TGTGCCAGCAGCTTAGGGCAGGGGCCGGACACTGAAGCTTTCTTT. Translated, it gives CASSLGQGPDTEAFF. The J gene is TRBJ1-1, the V gene TRBV7-9; a weak D match, TRBD1 (6 bases). The CDR3 length is 15 residues. Germline lookup yields CDR1 SEHNR and CDR2 FQNEAQ (reference sequence). The V end lost 1 base, the J end lost 3 bases, and 12 bases lay between the germline ends. The full variable domain, rest sourced from reference TRBV7-9 and TRBJ1-1, is DTGVSQNPRHKITKRGQNVTFRCDPISEHNRLYWYRQTLGQGPEFLTYFQNEAQLEKSRLLSDRFSAERPKGSFSTLEIQRTEQGDSAMYLCASSLGQGPDTEAFFGQGTRLTVV.

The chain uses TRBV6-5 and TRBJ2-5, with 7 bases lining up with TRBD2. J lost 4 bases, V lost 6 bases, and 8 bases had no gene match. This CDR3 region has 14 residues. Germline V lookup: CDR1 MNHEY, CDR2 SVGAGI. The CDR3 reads CASSLHWGGETQYF. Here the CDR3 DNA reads TGTGCCAGCAGCCTTCATTGGGGGGGAGAGACCCAGTACTTC.

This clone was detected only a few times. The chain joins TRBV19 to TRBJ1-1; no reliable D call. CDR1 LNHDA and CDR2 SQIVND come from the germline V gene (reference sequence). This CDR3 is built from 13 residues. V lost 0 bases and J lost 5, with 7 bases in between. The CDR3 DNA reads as TGTGCCAGTAGTATAGAACGGAGAACTGAAGCTTTCTTT. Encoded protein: CASSIERRTEAFF. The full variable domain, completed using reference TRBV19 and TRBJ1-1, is DGGITQSPKYLFRKEGQNVTLSCEQNLNHDAMYWYRQDPGQGLRLIYYSQIVNDFQKGDIAEGYSVSREKKESFPLTVTSAQKNPTAFYLCASSIERRTEAFFGQGTRLTVV.

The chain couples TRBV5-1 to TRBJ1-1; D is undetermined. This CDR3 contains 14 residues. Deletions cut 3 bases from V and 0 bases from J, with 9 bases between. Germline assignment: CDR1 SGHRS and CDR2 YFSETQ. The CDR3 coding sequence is TGCGCCAGCAGCTCCGCAGTGATGAACACTGAAGCTTTCTTT. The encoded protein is CASSSAVMNTEAFF.

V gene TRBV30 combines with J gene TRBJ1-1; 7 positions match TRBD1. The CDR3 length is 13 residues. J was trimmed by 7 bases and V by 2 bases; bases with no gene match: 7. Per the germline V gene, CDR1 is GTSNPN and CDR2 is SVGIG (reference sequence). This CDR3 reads CAWSTGQAFEAFF. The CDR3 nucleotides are TGTGCCTGGAGTACCGGACAGGCGTTTGAAGCTTTCTTT.

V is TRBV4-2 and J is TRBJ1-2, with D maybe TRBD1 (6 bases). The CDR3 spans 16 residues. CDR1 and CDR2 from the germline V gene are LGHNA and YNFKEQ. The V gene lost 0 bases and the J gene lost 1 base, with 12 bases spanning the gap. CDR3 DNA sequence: TGTGCCAGCAGCCAAGATCCGCAGGGGATTAACTATGGCTACACCTTC. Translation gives CASSQDPQGINYGYTF.

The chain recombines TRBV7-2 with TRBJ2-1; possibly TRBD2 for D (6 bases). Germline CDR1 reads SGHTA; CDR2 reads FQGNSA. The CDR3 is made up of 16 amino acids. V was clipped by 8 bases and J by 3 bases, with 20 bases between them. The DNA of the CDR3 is TGTGCCAGCTTTCCAGCCGCGGGGAGTATCTACAATGAGCAGTTCTTC. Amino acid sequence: CASFPAAGSIYNEQFF.

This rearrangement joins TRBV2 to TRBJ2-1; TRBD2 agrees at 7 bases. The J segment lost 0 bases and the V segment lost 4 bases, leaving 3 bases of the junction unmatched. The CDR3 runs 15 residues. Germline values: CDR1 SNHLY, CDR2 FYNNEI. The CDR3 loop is CASSASGVSYNEQFF. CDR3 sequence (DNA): TGTGCCAGCAGTGCCAGCGGGGTCTCCTACAATGAGCAGTTCTTC.

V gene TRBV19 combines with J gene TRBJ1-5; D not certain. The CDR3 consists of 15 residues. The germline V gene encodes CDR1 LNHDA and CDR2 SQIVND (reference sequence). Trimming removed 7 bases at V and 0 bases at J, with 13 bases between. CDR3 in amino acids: CASTQRSYSNQPQHF. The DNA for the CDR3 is TGTGCCAGTACCCAAAGGAGTTATAGCAATCAGCCCCAGCATTTT.

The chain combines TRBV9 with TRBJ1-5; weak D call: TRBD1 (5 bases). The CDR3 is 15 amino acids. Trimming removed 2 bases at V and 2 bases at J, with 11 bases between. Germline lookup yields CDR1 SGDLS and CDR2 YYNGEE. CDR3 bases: TGTGCCAGCAGCGTCGGGGGTCTCGGCAATCAGCCCCAGCATTTT. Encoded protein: CASSVGGLGNQPQHF.